This T cell receptor (beta chain) was recorded in a study of cytomegalovirus exposure and HLA in healthy donors. Notes on the study in general: Associated with cytomegalovirus, according to the listing, were 150 to 200 TCR beta chains. With high specificity and sensitivity, the classifier reportedly diagnosed cytomegalovirus status. Around 18,000 TCR beta sequences were associated with HLA alleles at 0.05 false discovery rate in a later analysis.

The donors gave bone marrow, and they were healthy. A note on this clone: What it binds is unknown.

CDR1 and CDR2 (germline): SGHVS, FQNEAQ. With V trimmed by 1 base and J by 7 bases, 6 bases remained unmatched. The CDR3 spans 15 residues. PCR involved 60 Vbeta and 13 Jbeta primers. Using immunoSEQ multiplex PCR, the repertoire was profiled, and TCRdb retains in-frame clones only, with some absent. The data hold 130,000 to 150,000 clones, with about 70% observed a single time. The origin of this receptor is a man aged 18 to 29 in good health and CMV-seronegative. The chain carries TRBV7-8 and TRBJ2-3, with 9 bases that match TRBD1. Sequenced input: PBMCs. This chain's CDR3 is CASSLGQGGRNTQYF. CDR3 sequence (DNA): TGTGCCAGCAGCTTAGGACAGGGGGGAAGGAATACGCAGTATTTT.